The clone carrying this T cell receptor (beta chain) has a count of ten or more. Its antigen is currently unknown. Germline assignment: CDR1 MNHNS and CDR2 SASEGT. V lost 6 bases and J lost 1, with 13 bases in between. There are 15 residues in the CDR3. CD4+ cells yielded CD45RA+ naive and CD45RA-negative memory subsets. Using immunoSEQ multiplex PCR, the repertoire was profiled, and TCRdb retains in-frame clones only, with some absent. The sample shows about 1.1 million clones, 75% to 85% of them seen only once. The data belong to a study of shared clonotypes between healthy human individuals. General study points: Generation probability values for non-shared clonotypes were lower than those for clonotypes shared by all four donors. Naive subsets tended to show greater estimated richness than memory subsets.

Material for sequencing was memory CD4+ T cells from PBMCs. The subset is: CD45RA-negative fraction. The chain employs TRBV6-1 and TRBJ1-5; D remains ambiguous. The TCR originated in a man younger than 35 in good health. Some clones in this sample may be carry-over from other donors' samples. In DNA, the CDR3 is TGTGCCAGCAGGCTAAAAGGACTGAGCAATCAGCCCCAGCATTTT. Its protein is CASRLKGLSNQPQHF.